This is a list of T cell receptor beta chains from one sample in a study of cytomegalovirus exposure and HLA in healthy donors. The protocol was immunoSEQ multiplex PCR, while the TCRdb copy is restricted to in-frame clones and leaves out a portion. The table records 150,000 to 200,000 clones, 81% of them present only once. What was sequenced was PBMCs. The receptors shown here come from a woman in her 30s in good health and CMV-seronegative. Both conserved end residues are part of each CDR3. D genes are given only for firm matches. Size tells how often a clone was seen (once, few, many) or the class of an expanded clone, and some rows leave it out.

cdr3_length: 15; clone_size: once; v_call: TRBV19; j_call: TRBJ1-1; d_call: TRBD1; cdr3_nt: TGTGCCAGTAGTGGGCCTCTGCAGGGGGCTACTGAAGCTTTCTTT; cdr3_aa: CASSGPLQGATEAFF
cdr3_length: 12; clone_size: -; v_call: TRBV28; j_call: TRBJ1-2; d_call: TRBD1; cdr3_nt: TGTGGGACGGGACAGGGTTCACGTGGCTACACCTTC; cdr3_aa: CGTGQGSRGYTF
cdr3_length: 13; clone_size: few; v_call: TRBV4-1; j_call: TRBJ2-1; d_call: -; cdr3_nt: TGCGCCAGCAGCGCCCAACTAGGCTATGAGCAGTTCTTC; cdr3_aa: CASSAQLGYEQFF
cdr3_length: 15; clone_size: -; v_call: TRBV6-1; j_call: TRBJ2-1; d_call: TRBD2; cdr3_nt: TGTGCCAGCAGTAGGAGCGGGGGGGCCGACAATGAGCAGTTCTTC; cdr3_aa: CASSRSGGADNEQFF
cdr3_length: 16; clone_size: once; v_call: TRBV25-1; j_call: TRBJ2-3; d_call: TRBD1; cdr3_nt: TGTGCCAGCAGTGAAAGGGACAGGGGGCGTGCAGATACGCAGTATTTT; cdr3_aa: CASSERDRGRADTQYF
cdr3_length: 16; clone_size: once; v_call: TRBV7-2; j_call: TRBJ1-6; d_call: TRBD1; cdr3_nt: TGTGCCAGCAGCCGACGACAGGGCTTCTATAATTCACCCCTCCACTTT; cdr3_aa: CASSRRQGFYNSPLHF
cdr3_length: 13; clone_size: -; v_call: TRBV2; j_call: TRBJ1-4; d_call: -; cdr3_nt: TGTGCCAGCAGTGGTGGGGGGGCAGAAAAACTGTTTTTT; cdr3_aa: CASSGGGAEKLFF
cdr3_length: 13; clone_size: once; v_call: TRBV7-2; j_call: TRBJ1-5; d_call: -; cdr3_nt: TGTGCCAGCAGCCACGGAGTCAATCAGCCCCAGCATTTT; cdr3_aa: CASSHGVNQPQHF
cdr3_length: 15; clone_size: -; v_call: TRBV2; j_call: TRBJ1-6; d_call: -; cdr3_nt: TGTGCCAGCATGGACCGGGGGAGCTATAATTCACCCCTCCACTTT; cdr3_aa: CASMDRGSYNSPLHF
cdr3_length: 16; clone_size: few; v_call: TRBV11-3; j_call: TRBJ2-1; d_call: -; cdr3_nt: TGTGCCAGCAGCTCCTCCGGACAGCGGTACTACAATGAGCAGTTCTTC; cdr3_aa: CASSSSGQRYYNEQFF
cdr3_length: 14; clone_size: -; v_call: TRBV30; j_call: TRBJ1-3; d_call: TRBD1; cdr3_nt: TGTGCCTGCCGAAAACAGGGGGCGAGAAACACCATATATTTT; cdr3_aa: CACRKQGARNTIYF
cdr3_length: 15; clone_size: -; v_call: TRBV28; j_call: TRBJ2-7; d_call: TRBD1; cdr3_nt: TGTGCCAGCAGTTCTATTCGACAGGGGACCTACGAGCAGTACTTC; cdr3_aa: CASSSIRQGTYEQYF
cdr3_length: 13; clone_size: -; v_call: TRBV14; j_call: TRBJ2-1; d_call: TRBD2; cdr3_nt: TGTGCCAGCAGCTCCCACCTAGCGGCTGAGCAGTTCTTC; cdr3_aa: CASSSHLAAEQFF
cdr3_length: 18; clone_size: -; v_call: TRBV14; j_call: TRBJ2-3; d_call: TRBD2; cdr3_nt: TGTGCCAGCAGCCAAGAATACACTAGCGGGAGCCACACAGATACGCAGTATTTT; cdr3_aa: CASSQEYTSGSHTDTQYF
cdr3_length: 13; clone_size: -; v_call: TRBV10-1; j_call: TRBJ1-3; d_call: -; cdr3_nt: TGCGCCAGCAGTGAAAGGGGAGGAAACACCATATATTTT; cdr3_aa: CASSERGGNTIYF
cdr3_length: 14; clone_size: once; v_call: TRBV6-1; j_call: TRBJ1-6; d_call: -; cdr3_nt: TGTGCCAGCAGTGAAGTAGGACAGAGGGGACCCCTCCACTTT; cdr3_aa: CASSEVGQRGPLHF
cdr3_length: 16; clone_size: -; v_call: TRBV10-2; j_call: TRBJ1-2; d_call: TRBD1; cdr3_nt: TGCGCCAGCAGTGAACCGATGGACAGGCCCCGGGATGGCTACACCTTC; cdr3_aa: CASSEPMDRPRDGYTF
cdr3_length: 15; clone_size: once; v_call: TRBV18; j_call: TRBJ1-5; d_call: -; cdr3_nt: TGTGCCAGCTCACCTGGACAGTTTAGCAATCAGCCCCAGCATTTT; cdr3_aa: CASSPGQFSNQPQHF
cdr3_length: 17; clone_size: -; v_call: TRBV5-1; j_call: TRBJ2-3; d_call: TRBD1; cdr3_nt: TGCGCCAGCAGCTTTGGTCCCCTACAGGGGGTTATAGATACGCAGTATTTT; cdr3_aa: CASSFGPLQGVIDTQYF
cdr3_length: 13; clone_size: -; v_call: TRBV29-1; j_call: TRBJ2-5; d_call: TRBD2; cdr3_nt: TGCAGCGTTCAGACTAGCAGCGCAGAGACCCAGTACTTC; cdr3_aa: CSVQTSSAETQYF
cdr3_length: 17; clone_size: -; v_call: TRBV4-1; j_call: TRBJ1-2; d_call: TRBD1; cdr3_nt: TGCGCCAGCAGCCAAGTTACTTCGGGACAGCACCCCTATGGCTACACCTTC; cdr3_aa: CASSQVTSGQHPYGYTF
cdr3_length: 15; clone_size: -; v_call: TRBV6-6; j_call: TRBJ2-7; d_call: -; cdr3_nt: TGTGCCAGCAGTTACTTGGCAGGGGAATCCTACGAGCAGTACTTC; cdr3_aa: CASSYLAGESYEQYF
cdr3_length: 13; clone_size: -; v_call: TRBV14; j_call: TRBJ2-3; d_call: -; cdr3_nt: TGTGCCAGCAGCCCTAGACTAGATGCGGCGCAGTATTTT; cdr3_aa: CASSPRLDAAQYF
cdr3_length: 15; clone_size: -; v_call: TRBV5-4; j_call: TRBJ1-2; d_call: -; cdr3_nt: TGTGCCAGCAGCAAACCGACAGCGACGATCTCTGGCTACACCTTC; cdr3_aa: CASSKPTATISGYTF
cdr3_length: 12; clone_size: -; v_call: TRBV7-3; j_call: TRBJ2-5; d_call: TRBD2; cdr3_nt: TGTGCCAGTCGGGGGGGCGGAGAGACCCAGTACTTC; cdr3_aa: CASRGGGETQYF
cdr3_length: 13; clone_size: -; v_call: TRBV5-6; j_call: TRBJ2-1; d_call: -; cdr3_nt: TGTGCCAGCAGCTTAGGAGTGATTAGTGAGCAGTTCTTC; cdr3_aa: CASSLGVISEQFF
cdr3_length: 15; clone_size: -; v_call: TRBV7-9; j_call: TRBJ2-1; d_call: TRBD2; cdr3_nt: TGTGCCAGCAGCTCCGGACTAGCGGGCGCAGATCCGGGGTTCTTC; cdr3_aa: CASSSGLAGADPGFF
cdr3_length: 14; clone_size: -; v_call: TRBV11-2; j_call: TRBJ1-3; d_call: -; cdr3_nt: TGTGCCAGCAGCCAACAGGGCTCTGGAAACACCATATATTTT; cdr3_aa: CASSQQGSGNTIYF